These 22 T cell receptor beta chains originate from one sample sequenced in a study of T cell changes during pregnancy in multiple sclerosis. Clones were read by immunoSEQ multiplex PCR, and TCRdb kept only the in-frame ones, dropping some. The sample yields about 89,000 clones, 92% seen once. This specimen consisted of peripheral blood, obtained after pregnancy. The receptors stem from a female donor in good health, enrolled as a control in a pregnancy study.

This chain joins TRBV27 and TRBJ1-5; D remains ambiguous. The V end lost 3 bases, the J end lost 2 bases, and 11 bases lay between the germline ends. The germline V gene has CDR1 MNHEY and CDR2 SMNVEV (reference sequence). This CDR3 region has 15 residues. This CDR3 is CASSFSLVGNQPQHF. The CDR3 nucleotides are TGTGCCAGCAGTTTTTCTCTTGTCGGCAATCAGCCCCAGCATTTT.

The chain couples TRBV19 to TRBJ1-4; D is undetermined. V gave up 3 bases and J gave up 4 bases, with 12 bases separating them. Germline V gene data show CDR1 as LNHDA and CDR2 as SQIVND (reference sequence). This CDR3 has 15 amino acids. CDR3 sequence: CASSILIVNNEKLFF. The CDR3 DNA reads TGTGCCAGTAGTATCCTTATAGTTAATAATGAAAAACTGTTTTTT.

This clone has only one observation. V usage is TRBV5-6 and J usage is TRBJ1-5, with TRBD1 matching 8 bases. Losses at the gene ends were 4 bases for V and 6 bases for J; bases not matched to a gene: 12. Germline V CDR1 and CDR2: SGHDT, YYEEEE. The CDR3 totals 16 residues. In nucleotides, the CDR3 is TGTGCCAGCAGCCAAGGACAGGGCATCCCCTTTCAGCCCCAGCATTTT. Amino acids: CASSQGQGIPFQPQHF.

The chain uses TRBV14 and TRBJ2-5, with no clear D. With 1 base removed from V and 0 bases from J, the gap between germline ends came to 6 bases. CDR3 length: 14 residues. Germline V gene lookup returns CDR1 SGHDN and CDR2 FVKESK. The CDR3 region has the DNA TGTGCCAGCAGCCAAGCAGGATACCAAGAGACCCAGTACTTC. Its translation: CASSQAGYQETQYF. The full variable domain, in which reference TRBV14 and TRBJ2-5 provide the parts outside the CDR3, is EAGVTQFPSHSVIEKGQTVTLRCDPISGHDNLYWYRRVMGKEIKFLLHFVKESKQDESGMPNNRFLAERTGGTYSTLKVQPAELEDSGVYFCASSQAGYQETQYFGPGTRLLVL.

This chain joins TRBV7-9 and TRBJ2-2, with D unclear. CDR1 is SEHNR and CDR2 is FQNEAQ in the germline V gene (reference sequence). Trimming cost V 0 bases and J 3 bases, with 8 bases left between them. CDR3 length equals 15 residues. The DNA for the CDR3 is TGTGCCAGCAGCTTAGCGGGCTACGACACCGGGGAGCTGTTTTTT. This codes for CASSLAGYDTGELFF.

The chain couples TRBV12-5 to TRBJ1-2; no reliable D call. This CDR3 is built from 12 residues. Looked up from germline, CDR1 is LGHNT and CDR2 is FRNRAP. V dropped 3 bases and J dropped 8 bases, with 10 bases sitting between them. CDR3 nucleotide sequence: TGTGCTAGTGGTTTAGAACGCGAAGGCTACACCTTC. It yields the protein CASGLEREGYTF.

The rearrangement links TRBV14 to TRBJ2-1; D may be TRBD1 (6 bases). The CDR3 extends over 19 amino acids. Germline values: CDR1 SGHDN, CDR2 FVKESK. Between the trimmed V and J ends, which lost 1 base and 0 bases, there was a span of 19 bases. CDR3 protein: CASSQGRGSFLSSYNEQFF. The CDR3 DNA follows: TGTGCCAGCAGCCAAGGCAGGGGATCCTTCTTAAGCTCCTACAATGAGCAGTTCTTC.

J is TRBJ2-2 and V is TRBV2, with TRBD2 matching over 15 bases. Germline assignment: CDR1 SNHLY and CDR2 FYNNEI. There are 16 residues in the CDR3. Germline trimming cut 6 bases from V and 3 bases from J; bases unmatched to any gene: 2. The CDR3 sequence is CASRGLAGGYTGELFF. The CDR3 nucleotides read TGTGCCAGCAGGGGACTAGCGGGAGGCTACACCGGGGAGCTGTTTTTT.

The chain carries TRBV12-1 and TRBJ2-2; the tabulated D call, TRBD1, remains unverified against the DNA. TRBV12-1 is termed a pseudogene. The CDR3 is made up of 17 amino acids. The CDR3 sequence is CASSYTGTGGNTGELFF. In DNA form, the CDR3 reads TGTGCCAGCAGCTACACCGGGACAGGGGGGAACACCGGGGAGCTGTTTTTT.

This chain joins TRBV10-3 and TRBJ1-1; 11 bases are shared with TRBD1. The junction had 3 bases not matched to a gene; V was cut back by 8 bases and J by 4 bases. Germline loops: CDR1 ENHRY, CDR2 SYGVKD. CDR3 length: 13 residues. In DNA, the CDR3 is TGTGCCATCGGCGGGACAGGGGGCACTGAAGCTTTCTTT. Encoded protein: CAIGGTGGTEAFF.

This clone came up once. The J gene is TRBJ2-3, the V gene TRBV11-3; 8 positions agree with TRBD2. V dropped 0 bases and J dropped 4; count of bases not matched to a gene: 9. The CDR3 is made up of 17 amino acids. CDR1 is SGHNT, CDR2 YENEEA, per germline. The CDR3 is CASSLDFPGGPADTQYF. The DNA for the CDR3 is TGTGCCAGCAGCTTAGATTTTCCGGGAGGGCCAGCAGATACGCAGTATTTT.

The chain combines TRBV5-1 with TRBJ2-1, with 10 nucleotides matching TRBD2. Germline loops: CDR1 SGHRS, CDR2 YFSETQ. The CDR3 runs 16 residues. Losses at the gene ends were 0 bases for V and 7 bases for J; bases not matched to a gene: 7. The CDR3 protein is CASSLGASGGGNEQFF. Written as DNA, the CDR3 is TGCGCCAGCAGCTTGGGTGCGAGCGGGGGGGGGAATGAGCAGTTCTTC.

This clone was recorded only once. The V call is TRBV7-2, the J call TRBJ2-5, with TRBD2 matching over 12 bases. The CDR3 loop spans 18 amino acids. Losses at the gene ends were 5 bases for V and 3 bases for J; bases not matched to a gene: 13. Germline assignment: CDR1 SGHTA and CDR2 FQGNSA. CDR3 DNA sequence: TGTGCCAGCAGCCCGATCGGCCTAGCGGGAGGGCCGGAAGAGACCCAGTACTTC. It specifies CASSPIGLAGGPEETQYF. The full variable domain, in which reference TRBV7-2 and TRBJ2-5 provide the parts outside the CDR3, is GAGVSQSPSNKVTEKGKDVELRCDPISGHTALYWYRQSLGQGLEFLIYFQGNSAPDKSGLPSDRFSAERTGGSVSTLTIQRTQQEDSAVYLCASSPIGLAGGPEETQYFGPGTRLLVL.

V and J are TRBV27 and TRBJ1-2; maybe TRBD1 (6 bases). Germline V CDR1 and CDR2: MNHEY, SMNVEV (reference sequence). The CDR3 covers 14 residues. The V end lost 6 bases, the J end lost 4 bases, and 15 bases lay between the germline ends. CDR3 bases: TGTGCCAGCAGCCGCATAGGACAGCGCTATGGCTACACCTTC. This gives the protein CASSRIGQRYGYTF.

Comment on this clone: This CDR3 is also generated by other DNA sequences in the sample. In DNA form, the CDR3 reads TGTGCCAGCAGTGAGGGAAATCAGCCCCAGCATTTT. It codes for CASSEGNQPQHF. The chain has TRBV6-5 and TRBJ1-5; D remains ambiguous. Germline V gives CDR1 MNHEY, CDR2 SVGAGI. This CDR3 is built from 12 residues. V was pared by 5 bases and J by 4 bases, with 6 bases between.

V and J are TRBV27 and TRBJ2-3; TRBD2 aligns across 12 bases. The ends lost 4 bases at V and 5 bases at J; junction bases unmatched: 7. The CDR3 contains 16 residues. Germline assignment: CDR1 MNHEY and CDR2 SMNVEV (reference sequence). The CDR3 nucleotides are TGTGCCAGCAGTTCCCGACTAGCGGGAGCGGTAGATACGCAGTATTTT. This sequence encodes CASSSRLAGAVDTQYF.

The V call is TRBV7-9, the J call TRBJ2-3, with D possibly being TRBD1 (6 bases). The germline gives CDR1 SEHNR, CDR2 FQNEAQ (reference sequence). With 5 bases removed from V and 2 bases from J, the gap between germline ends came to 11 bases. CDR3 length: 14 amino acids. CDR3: CASSLGQYTDTQYF. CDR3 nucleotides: TGTGCCAGCAGCCTCGGACAGTACACAGATACGCAGTATTTT. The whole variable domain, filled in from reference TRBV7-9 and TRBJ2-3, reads DTGVSQNPRHKITKRGQNVTFRCDPISEHNRLYWYRQTLGQGPEFLTYFQNEAQLEKSRLLSDRFSAERPKGSFSTLEIQRTEQGDSAMYLCASSLGQYTDTQYFGPGTRLTVL.

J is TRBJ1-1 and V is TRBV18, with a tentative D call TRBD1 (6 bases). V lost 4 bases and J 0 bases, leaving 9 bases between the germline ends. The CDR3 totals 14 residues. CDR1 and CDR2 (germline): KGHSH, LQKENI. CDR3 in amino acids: CASSRTEMNTEAFF. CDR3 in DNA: TGTGCCAGCTCACGGACAGAGATGAACACTGAAGCTTTCTTT.

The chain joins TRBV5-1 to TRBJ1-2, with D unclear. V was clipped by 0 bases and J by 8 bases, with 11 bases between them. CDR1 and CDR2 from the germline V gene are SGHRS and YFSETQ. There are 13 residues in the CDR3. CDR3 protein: CASSLDSVLGYTF. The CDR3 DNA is TGCGCCAGCAGCTTGGATTCGGTATTGGGCTACACCTTC. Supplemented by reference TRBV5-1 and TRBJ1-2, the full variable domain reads KAGVTQTPRYLIKTRGQQVTLSCSPISGHRSVSWYQQTPGQGLQFLFEYFSETQRNKGNFPGRFSGRQFSNSRSEMNVSTLELGDSALYLCASSLDSVLGYTFGSGTRLTVV.

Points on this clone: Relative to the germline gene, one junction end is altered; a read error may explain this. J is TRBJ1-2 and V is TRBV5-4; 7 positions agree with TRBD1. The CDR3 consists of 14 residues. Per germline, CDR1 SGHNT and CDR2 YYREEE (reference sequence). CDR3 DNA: TGTACCAGCAGCCCAGGGGGACGGAACTATGGCTACACCTTC. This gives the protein CTSSPGGRNYGYTF.

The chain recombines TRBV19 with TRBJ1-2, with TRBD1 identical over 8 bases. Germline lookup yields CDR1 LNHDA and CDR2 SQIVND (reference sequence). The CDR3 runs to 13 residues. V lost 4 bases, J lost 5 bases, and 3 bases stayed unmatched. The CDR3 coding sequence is TGTGCCAGTAGTACTGGACAGGGTTATGGCTACACCTTC. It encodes CASSTGQGYGYTF.

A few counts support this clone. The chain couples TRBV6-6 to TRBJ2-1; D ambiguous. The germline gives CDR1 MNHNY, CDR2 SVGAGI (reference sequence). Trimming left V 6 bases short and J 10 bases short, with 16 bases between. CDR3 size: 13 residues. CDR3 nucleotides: TGTGCCAGCAGCCCCGAAGTGGCCTGGGAGCAGTTCTTC. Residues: CASSPEVAWEQFF.